One and the same sample provided the 24 T cell receptor beta chains below, sequenced in a study of blood T cell repertoires in COVID-19. Sequencing was performed with immunoSEQ multiplex PCR; in TCRdb, only in-frame clones are kept and a portion is missing. The table lists around 310,000 clones, 70% to 90% of them singletons, with around 12% in the top ten. The sequenced material came from peripheral blood. The receptors here all came from a woman between 55 and 75 years old with acute or convalescent COVID-19.

This rearrangement joins TRBV3-1 (or the pseudogene TRBV3-2) to TRBJ2-7; D unresolved. Germline lookup yields CDR1 LGHDT and CDR2 YNNKEL (reference sequence). Trimming removed 1 base from V and 0 bases from J, with 16 bases in between. The CDR3 has 17 amino acids. CDR3 sequence: CASSQVLEPTISYEQYF. CDR3 DNA: TGTGCCAGCAGCCAAGTCCTAGAGCCCACAATCTCCTACGAGCAGTACTTC.

The chain combines TRBV5-1 with TRBJ2-1; D not certain. Germline CDR1 reads SGHRS; CDR2 reads YFSETQ. Trimming took 5 bases from V and 0 from J, leaving 12 bases between them. The CDR3 contains 15 residues. The CDR3: CASSPTRSSYNEQFF. CDR3 in DNA: TGCGCCAGCAGTCCCACGAGGAGCTCCTACAATGAGCAGTTCTTC.

Here the CDR3 reads CASSRQGSNQPQHF. The CDR3 nucleotides are TGTGCCAGCAGTCGACAGGGGAGCAATCAGCCCCAGCATTTT. This chain connects TRBV3-1 (or the pseudogene TRBV3-2) to TRBJ1-5; TRBD1 aligns across 8 bases. V gave up 6 bases and J gave up 1 base; unmatched junction bases: 2. Germline CDR1 reads LGHDT; CDR2 reads YNNKEL (reference sequence). The CDR3 is made up of 14 amino acids.

The chain employs TRBV14 and TRBJ1-2, with TRBD1 as a possible D gene (5 bases). V lost 0 bases to trimming and J lost 8 bases, with 13 bases between them. CDR1 SGHDN and CDR2 FVKESK come from the germline V gene. The CDR3 runs to 14 residues. CDR3 amino acids: CASSQDGQFGGYTF. Here the CDR3 DNA reads TGTGCCAGCAGCCAAGACGGACAATTTGGGGGCTACACCTTC.

The chain couples TRBV5-6 to TRBJ1-1; 9 bases match TRBD1. V shed 2 bases, J shed 2 bases, and the junction held 13 bases outside the gene matches. Per germline, CDR1 SGHDT and CDR2 YYEEEE. CDR3 length: 18 amino acids. The CDR3 sequence: CASSLGRVGTGPNTEAFF. CDR3 DNA: TGTGCCAGCAGCTTAGGGCGTGTCGGGACAGGGCCTAACACTGAAGCTTTCTTT.

The rearrangement joins TRBV7-3 to TRBJ2-1, with 14 bases matching TRBD2. The ends lost 6 bases at V and 7 bases at J; junction bases unmatched: 8. This CDR3 has 16 amino acids. CDR1 SGHTA and CDR2 FQGTGA come from the germline V gene. The chain's CDR3 is CASSLGLAGGLNEQFF. CDR3 in DNA: TGTGCCAGCAGTCTCGGACTAGCGGGAGGTTTGAATGAGCAGTTCTTC. Supplemented by reference TRBV7-3 and TRBJ2-1, the full variable domain reads GAGVSQTPSNKVTEKGKYVELRCDPISGHTALYWYRQSLGQGPEFLIYFQGTGAADDSGLPNDRFFAVRPEGSVSTLKIQRTERGDSAVYLCASSLGLAGGLNEQFFGPGTRLTVL.

The rearrangement uses TRBV7-9 and TRBJ1-1; TRBD1 is a possible D gene (5 bases). This CDR3 is built from 18 residues. CDR1 is SEHNR, CDR2 FQNEAQ, per germline (reference sequence). V dropped 5 bases and J dropped 3 bases, with 25 bases sitting between them. CDR3 sequence: CASSHPTGVSKRDTEAFF. The CDR3, as DNA: TGTGCCAGCAGCCACCCAACGGGGGTCAGTAAAAGAGACACTGAAGCTTTCTTT.

The chain has TRBV19 and TRBJ2-5; D call uncertain. The CDR3 has 13 amino acids. From germline, CDR1 is LNHDA and CDR2 SQIVND (reference sequence). V lost 6 bases and J lost 1, with 9 bases in between. In nucleotides, the CDR3 is TGTGCCAGTAGGGCGGTCTCCCAAGAGACCCAGTACTTC. Translating it yields CASRAVSQETQYF. Based on the CDR3 plus reference TRBV19 and TRBJ2-5, the full variable domain is DGGITQSPKYLFRKEGQNVTLSCEQNLNHDAMYWYRQDPGQGLRLIYYSQIVNDFQKGDIAEGYSVSREKKESFPLTVTSAQKNPTAFYLCASRAVSQETQYFGPGTRLLVL.

The V call is TRBV27, the J call TRBJ2-7, with D possibly being TRBD2 (6 bases). With 8 bases removed from V and 0 bases from J, the gap between germline ends came to 20 bases. Germline V gene data show CDR1 as MNHEY and CDR2 as SMNVEV (reference sequence). The length of the CDR3 is 16 residues. CDR3: CASVRSGGRGSYEQYF. The DNA for the CDR3 is TGTGCCAGCGTCCGGTCCGGGGGACGTGGCTCCTACGAGCAGTACTTC.

The V and J genes are TRBV6-6 and TRBJ2-7; D is perhaps TRBD1 (6 bases). V was pared by 5 bases and J by 1 base, with 15 bases between. This CDR3 is 15 amino acids long. CDR1 and CDR2 from the germline V gene are MNHNY and SVGAGI (reference sequence). The CDR3 sequence: CASSPRGGRSYEQYF. CDR3 coding DNA: TGTGCCAGCAGTCCACGAGGGGGTAGGTCCTACGAGCAGTACTTC.

V gene TRBV19 combines with J gene TRBJ1-1; no reliable D call. The length of the CDR3 is 13 residues. The germline V gene encodes CDR1 LNHDA and CDR2 SQIVND (reference sequence). The V and J ends lost 4 bases and 4 bases respectively, with 10 bases between them. DNA for the CDR3: TGTGCCAGTAGTACCCAGGCCGGCACTGAAGCTTTCTTT. Translation gives CASSTQAGTEAFF.

V gene TRBV2 combines with J gene TRBJ2-1, with D perhaps matching TRBD1 (6 bases). Per the germline V gene, CDR1 is SNHLY and CDR2 is FYNNEI. CDR3 length: 13 amino acids. The germline V and J ends were trimmed by 9 bases and 7 bases, with 16 bases remaining between them. In DNA form, the CDR3 reads TGTGCCAGTAACAGGGAAGTCGAAAATGAGCAGTTCTTC. This codes for CASNREVENEQFF.

The CDR3 sequence is CAWSVQDTQYF. The DNA of the CDR3 is TGTGCCTGGAGTGTACAAGATACGCAGTATTTT. The gene calls are TRBV30 and TRBJ2-3; D is uncertain. The CDR3 sequence is 11 residues long. Trimming cost V 0 bases and J 5 bases, with 3 bases left between them. In germline, CDR1 is GTSNPN, CDR2 SVGIG (reference sequence).

The rearrangement joins TRBV7-2 to TRBJ2-3, with 7 bases lining up with TRBD2. V shed 0 bases and J 8 bases; nucleotides not matched to a gene: 11. There are 16 residues in the CDR3. Germline lookup yields CDR1 SGHTA and CDR2 FQGNSA. In nucleotides, the CDR3 is TGTGCCAGCAGCTTAGCGTTTAGGGGAGGGCCTCGTACGCAGTATTTT. Translation: CASSLAFRGGPRTQYF.

The chain carries TRBV18 and TRBJ1-5, with a possible D match to TRBD1 (6 bases). Trimming left V 0 bases short and J 3 bases short, with 9 bases between. Germline V CDR1 and CDR2: KGHSH, LQKENI. The length of the CDR3 is 15 residues. The CDR3 region has the DNA TGTGCCAGCTCACCACCCGGGGGGCTCAATCAGCCCCAGCATTTT. This codes for CASSPPGGLNQPQHF.

This clone was seen a single time. The chain carries TRBV15 and TRBJ1-1, with 9 positions matching TRBD1. The V gene's germline CDR1 is LNHNV and CDR2 YYDKDF (reference sequence). Trimming cost V 3 bases and J 5 bases; bases outside gene matches: 4. The CDR3 contains 14 residues. This chain's CDR3 is CATSRETGGTEAFF. The CDR3 coding sequence is TGTGCCACCAGCAGGGAGACAGGGGGAACTGAAGCTTTCTTT.

This clone has only a few counts. The genes are TRBV5-1 and TRBJ2-7, with 10 bases matching TRBD1. This CDR3 comprises 16 residues. The V segment lost 0 bases and the J segment 1 base; nucleotides outside the gene matches: 4. CDR1 SGHRS and CDR2 YFSETQ come from the germline V gene. DNA for the CDR3: TGCGCCAGCAGCTTGGGAGGACAGGGGGGTTCCTACGAGCAGTACTTC. Its protein product is CASSLGGQGGSYEQYF.

The chain uses TRBV19 and TRBJ2-7; 13 bases map to TRBD2. Trimming cost V 2 bases and J 5 bases; bases outside gene matches: 12. CDR3 length: 18 residues. CDR1 is LNHDA and CDR2 is SQIVND in the germline V gene (reference sequence). The CDR3 DNA reads as TGTGCCAGTAGTATAAACTTCTTGGGGACTAGCGGGATGAACGAGCAGTACTTC. Translated: CASSINFLGTSGMNEQYF.

This rearrangement joins TRBV19 to TRBJ1-2; no reliable D call. CDR3 length: 14 residues. Germline values: CDR1 LNHDA, CDR2 SQIVND (reference sequence). V lost 0 bases and J 2 bases, leaving 7 bases between the germline ends. The DNA for the CDR3 is TGTGCCAGTAGTATAGACAGGAGGAACTATGGCTACACCTTC. Translating it yields CASSIDRRNYGYTF.

The gene calls are TRBV29-1 and TRBJ1-1, with D perhaps matching TRBD1 (5 bases). The germline gives CDR1 SQVTM, CDR2 ANQGSEA. The CDR3 length is 12 residues. Trimming removed 3 bases at V and 3 bases at J, with 8 bases between. This CDR3 is CSVDPGDTEAFF. CDR3 coding DNA: TGCAGCGTTGATCCGGGGGACACTGAAGCTTTCTTT.

The chain has TRBV7-6 and TRBJ1-1; no reliable D call. The V and J ends lost 1 base and 0 bases respectively, with 12 bases between them. This CDR3 spans 16 amino acids. Per germline, CDR1 SGHVS and CDR2 FNYEAQ. CDR3 region: CASSLEVRGLNTEAFF. CDR3 in DNA: TGTGCCAGCAGCTTAGAGGTTCGGGGATTGAACACTGAAGCTTTCTTT.

The rearrangement uses TRBV27 and TRBJ1-5; D may be TRBD1 (6 bases). Germline CDR1 MNHEY, CDR2 SMNVEV (reference sequence). This CDR3 is 15 amino acids long. Between the trimmed V and J ends, which lost 2 bases and 2 bases, there was a span of 10 bases. Here the CDR3 reads CASSLVGAGNQPQHF. The CDR3 DNA follows: TGTGCCAGCAGTTTAGTGGGGGCTGGCAATCAGCCCCAGCATTTT.

The V gene is TRBV28, the J gene TRBJ1-1; perhaps TRBD1 as D (5 bases). V dropped 4 bases and J dropped 11 bases, with 11 bases sitting between them. The CDR3 contains 11 residues. Germline lookup yields CDR1 MDHEN and CDR2 SYDVKM. The CDR3 nucleotides are TGTGCCAGCAGTTCCGGGAGGGGCGCTTTCTTT. This gives the protein CASSSGRGAFF.

This chain joins TRBV18 and TRBJ2-1, with D tentatively TRBD2 (5 bases). Germline V lookup: CDR1 KGHSH, CDR2 LQKENI. The CDR3 extends over 19 amino acids. V was cut by 0 bases and J by 4 bases, with 22 bases left in between. The CDR3 loop reads CASSPPVTGASTTYNEQFF. The CDR3 coding sequence is TGTGCCAGCTCACCACCGGTGACGGGTGCTAGCACAACGTACAATGAGCAGTTCTTC.